The 6 T cell receptor beta chains listed next were all sequenced from one sample in a study of response to subunit inactivated influenza vaccine. TCRdb re-called the RT-PCR reads through MiXCR, storing one row per CDR3 protein. The sample holds 290,000 or so distinct CDR3 sequences, 22% seen once. Here the sequenced sample was PBMCs from blood, taken less than 22 months after vaccination. These receptors all stem from a man aged 45-69 years who received an inactivated influenza vaccine.

This clonotype was counted a few times. This chain uses TRBV6-5 with TRBJ2-5, with unresolved D. Germline V gene sequence: CDR1 MNHEY, CDR2 SVGAGI. This CDR3 is built from 13 residues. V lost 6 bases and J lost 1, with 9 bases in between. The DNA of the CDR3 is TGTGCCAGCAGCTGGTCGAGCCAAGAGACCCAGTACTTC. This translates into CASSWSSQETQYF.

This clonotype was detected many times. An end of the junction does not agree with germline; a read error may underlie this. The chain carries TRBV7-9 and TRBJ1-1; weak D call: TRBD1 (5 bases). Germline assignment: CDR1 SEHNR and CDR2 FQNEAQ (reference sequence). The CDR3 length is 17 residues. In nucleotides, the CDR3 is TGTGCCAGCAGCTCGGGGCTCAGGGATCAGACGAACGCTGAAGCTTTCTTT. Residues: CASSSGLRDQTNAEAFF.

Details on this clonotype: Given a much more abundant clone one base away, this may be a read error. This sequence joins TRBV7-2 and TRBJ2-3, with D possibly being TRBD2 (6 bases). CDR1 SGHTA and CDR2 FQGNSA come from the germline V gene. This CDR3 has 16 residues. The CDR3 is CSSSPVGLRGTDTQYF. The CDR3 DNA follows: TGTTCCAGCAGCCCTGTAGGGCTCCGGGGGACAGATACGCAGTATTTT. The full variable domain, rest sourced from reference TRBV7-2 and TRBJ2-3, is GAGVSQSPSNKVTEKGKDVELRCDPISGHTALYWYRQSLGQGLEFLIYFQGNSAPDKSGLPSDRFSAERTGGSVSTLTIQRTQQEDSAVYLCSSSPVGLRGTDTQYFGPGTRLTVL.

This clonotype has a count of ten or more. The chain combines TRBV12-3 or TRBV12-4 with TRBJ1-2; weak D call: TRBD1 (5 bases). The CDR3 is made up of 12 amino acids. V was pared by 3 bases and J by 7 bases, with 9 bases between. The CDR3 sequence is CASSLGGGGYTF. In nucleotides, the CDR3 is TGTGCCAGCAGTTTGGGGGGAGGTGGCTACACCTTC.

J is TRBJ1-1 and V is TRBV6-2 or TRBV6-3; 9 nucleotides align to TRBD1. With V trimmed by 4 bases and J by 7 bases, 10 bases remained unmatched. This CDR3 spans 15 amino acids. The germline gives CDR1 MNHEY, CDR2 SVGEGT. The CDR3 spells CASSSPGQGRIEAFF. In DNA form, the CDR3 reads TGTGCCAGCAGTTCCCCTGGACAGGGGAGGATTGAAGCTTTCTTT.

The chain carries TRBV28 and TRBJ2-3; no clear D gene. The CDR3 length is 17 residues. The V end lost 1 base, the J end lost 0 bases, and 14 bases lay between the germline ends. Per germline, CDR1 MDHEN and CDR2 SYDVKM. The CDR3 region has the DNA TGTGCCAGCAGTTTATTCTTCCCGAAGGCTAGCACAGATACGCAGTATTTT. Its protein is CASSLFFPKASTDTQYF.